This passage covers 24 T cell receptor beta chains from one sample sequenced in a study of blood T cells in healthy people across ages. A sample-barcoded 5' primer and a J-beta primer mix were used in a second PCR of roughly 7 to 11 cycles. MiXCR, run by TCRdb on the 5' RACE reads, gives a single entry per CDR3 protein. This table holds a few hundred thousand distinct CDR3 sequences, about 49% found once. Sequencing input: blood. These receptors were taken from a man in his 60s in good health.

The chain carries TRBV6-1 and TRBJ1-6; 7 bases are a match to TRBD1. The V gene end was trimmed by 7 bases and the J gene end by 6 bases; junction bases not matched to a gene: 6. The CDR3 length is 14 residues. CDR1 is MNHNS, CDR2 SASEGT, per germline. The CDR3, as DNA: TGTGCCAGCAAAACAGGGGTCGGTAATTCACCCCTCCACTTT. This gives the protein CASKTGVGNSPLHF.

The chain employs TRBV20-1 and TRBJ2-1; TRBD2 aligns across 14 bases. V shed 6 bases, J shed 4 bases, and the junction held 14 bases outside the gene matches. CDR3 length: 18 amino acids. Germline V gives CDR1 DFQATT, CDR2 SNEGSKA (reference sequence). The CDR3 bases are TGCAGTGCCAGGACTAGCGGGGGGACCACGCCTATGTACAATGAGCAGTTCTTC. This encodes CSARTSGGTTPMYNEQFF.

The rearrangement uses TRBV7-2 and TRBJ2-7; D is perhaps TRBD2 (6 bases). CDR3 length equals 15 residues. Trimming shortened V by 2 bases and J by 1 base, and 12 bases separated the two germline ends. Germline V gene lookup returns CDR1 SGHTA and CDR2 FQGNSA. The CDR3 sequence is CASSLRAGRSYEQYF. The CDR3 nucleotides read TGTGCCAGCAGCTTAAGGGCGGGGAGATCCTACGAGCAGTACTTC.

In this sample, this clonotype turned up a few times. This sequence joins TRBV7-9 and TRBJ2-7, with 11 nucleotides matching TRBD1. The CDR3 has 15 amino acids. J gave up 1 base and V 5 bases, and 4 bases lay outside the gene matches. Germline V gives CDR1 SEHNR, CDR2 FQNEAQ (reference sequence). Written as DNA, the CDR3 is TGTGCCAGCAGCCGCGGGACAGGGGGTTCCTACGAGCAGTACTTC. Protein: CASSRGTGGSYEQYF.

V gene TRBV6-1 combines with J gene TRBJ2-6; D assignment may be TRBD1 or TRBD2 (5 bases each). Trimming pared 6 bases from V and 0 bases from J, leaving 18 bases between. Per the germline V gene, CDR1 is MNHNS and CDR2 is SASEGT. This CDR3 has 18 residues. DNA for the CDR3: TGTGCCAGCAGCGTAACAACCGGGACGGGCTCTGGGGCCAACGTCCTGACTTTC. Translated: CASSVTTGTGSGANVLTF.

This clonotype was counted a few times. The V gene is TRBV2, the J gene TRBJ2-7, with D tentatively TRBD2 (6 bases). V dropped 7 bases and J dropped 3 bases, with 16 bases sitting between them. The germline V gene has CDR1 SNHLY and CDR2 FYNNEI. The CDR3 extends over 14 amino acids. Here the CDR3 reads CASKLEGGIYEQYF. The DNA of the CDR3 is TGTGCCAGCAAATTGGAGGGTGGGATCTACGAGCAGTACTTC.

V and J are TRBV20-1 and TRBJ2-7, with 8 bases identical to TRBD1. The CDR3 consists of 15 residues. In germline, CDR1 is DFQATT, CDR2 SNEGSKA (reference sequence). CDR3: CTAAGSRGLDNEQYF. DNA of the CDR3: TGCACAGCTGCTGGAAGCAGGGGGCTGGACAATGAGCAGTACTTC.

In regard to this clonotype: At one boundary the junction diverges from the germline segment, which might be a read error. The chain couples TRBV5-4 to TRBJ2-6; the D gene is possibly TRBD2 (6 bases). Germline CDR1 reads SGHNT; CDR2 reads YYREEE (reference sequence). The CDR3 has 17 residues. CDR3 sequence: CTSSLGGLSSGANVLTF. CDR3 in DNA: TGTACCAGCAGCTTGGGGGGTCTAAGCTCTGGGGCCAACGTCCTGACTTTC. Combining the CDR3 with reference TRBV5-4 and TRBJ2-6 gives the whole variable domain ETGVTQSPTHLIKTRGQQVTLRCSSQSGHNTVSWYQQALGQGPQFIFQYYREEENGRGNFPPRFSGLQFPNYSSELNVNALELDDSALYLCTSSLGGLSSGANVLTFGAGSRLTVL.

This chain joins TRBV20-1 and TRBJ1-4, with a possible D match to TRBD1 (5 bases). The ends were cut back, 6 bases at V and 7 bases at J, with 18 bases in the middle. CDR1 and CDR2 from the germline V gene are DFQATT and SNEGSKA (reference sequence). CDR3 length: 14 amino acids. DNA for the CDR3: TGCAGTGCGAGACCTAGGGGTTGGCCTGAAAAACTGTTTTTT. Translation: CSARPRGWPEKLFF.

As regards this clonotype: One end of the junction fails to match germline, which may point to a read error. V is TRBV5-6 and J is TRBJ2-7; 8 nucleotides align to TRBD1. Gene TRBJ2-5 matches the end of the DNA better, so the J call may be wrong. Germline V gives CDR1 SGHDT, CDR2 YYEEEE. The CDR3 runs to 13 residues. In nucleotides, the CDR3 is TGTGCCAGCAGTTTGGACAGGGTTGAGACCCAGTACTTC. Protein sequence: CASSLDRVETQYF.

The rearrangement links TRBV7-6 to TRBJ2-3; D perhaps matches TRBD2 (6 bases). The V end was cut by 1 base, the J end by 4 bases, with 15 bases between. Per germline, CDR1 SGHVS and CDR2 FNYEAQ. The CDR3 spans 16 residues. The CDR3 DNA reads TGTGCCAGCAGCTTAGGCGGGACCCTAGTCGCAGATACGCAGTATTTT. Its protein is CASSLGGTLVADTQYF.

J is TRBJ1-2 and V is TRBV7-9, with a weak D call TRBD1 (5 bases). The CDR3 has 13 residues. Germline-derived CDR1 and CDR2 are SEHNR and FQNEAQ (reference sequence). Trimming shortened V by 5 bases and J by 2 bases, and 9 bases separated the two germline ends. The CDR3 sequence is CASSPRDNYGYTF. CDR3 bases: TGTGCCAGCAGCCCGCGGGACAACTATGGCTACACCTTC.

The chain combines TRBV3-1 with TRBJ1-2; D ambiguous. The V and J ends lost 2 bases and 7 bases respectively, with 8 bases between them. The CDR3 extends over 12 amino acids. Germline values: CDR1 LGHDT, CDR2 YNNKEL (reference sequence). This CDR3 reads CASSQRGVGYTF. In nucleotides, the CDR3 is TGTGCCAGCAGCCAACGCGGGGTTGGCTACACCTTC.

In this sample, this clonotype turned up a few times. The V call is TRBV10-3, the J call TRBJ2-7; TRBD2 aligns across 12 bases. This CDR3 contains 13 residues. Germline loops: CDR1 ENHRY, CDR2 SYGVKD. J lost 5 bases, V lost 5 bases, and 1 base had no gene match. CDR3 DNA: TGTGCCATCAGTAGGACTAGCGGGGACGAGCAGTACTTC. Protein sequence: CAISRTSGDEQYF.

The V call is TRBV20-1, the J call TRBJ1-5; weak D call: TRBD1 (6 bases). This CDR3 contains 14 residues. CDR1 and CDR2 (germline): DFQATT, SNEGSKA (reference sequence). The V and J ends lost 5 bases and 3 bases respectively, with 14 bases between them. This CDR3 reads CSASTWDTNQPQHF. The DNA of the CDR3 is TGCAGTGCTTCCACTTGGGACACCAATCAGCCCCAGCATTTT.

This clonotype occurred many times. V is TRBV6-4 and J is TRBJ1-2; unclear D gene. CDR1 and CDR2 (germline): MRHNA, SNTAGT. The CDR3 covers 14 residues. Trimming took 6 bases from V and 3 from J, leaving 14 bases between them. Written as DNA, the CDR3 is TGTGCCAGCAGATCGACACTTAACGACTATGGCTACACCTTC. Protein: CASRSTLNDYGYTF.

Many counts were recorded for this clonotype. V and J are TRBV2 and TRBJ2-4, with unresolved D. V lost 3 bases and J 2 bases, leaving 14 bases between the germline ends. In germline, CDR1 is SNHLY, CDR2 FYNNEI. The CDR3 sequence is 16 residues long. The CDR3 DNA follows: TGTGCCAGCAGTGAGGCTCTTACCGAAACCAAAAACATTCAGTACTTC. It specifies CASSEALTETKNIQYF.

The chain couples TRBV27 to TRBJ2-1; 7 nucleotides agree with TRBD2. Germline loops: CDR1 MNHEY, CDR2 SMNVEV (reference sequence). With V trimmed by 3 bases and J by 9 bases, 5 bases remained unmatched. The CDR3 is 13 residues long. DNA for the CDR3: TGTGCCAGCAGTTTGCGGACTAGGCGTGAGCAGTTCTTC. As protein: CASSLRTRREQFF.

The chain uses TRBV6-2 or TRBV6-3 and TRBJ2-7; 8 positions agree with TRBD2. The CDR3 is 14 amino acids. Germline assignment: CDR1 MNHEY and CDR2 SVGEGT. V lost 2 bases and J lost 4; bases outside the gene matches: 4. CDR3 DNA: TGTGCCAGCAGTTACCCGGGACTAGAATACGAGCAGTACTTC. Translating gives CASSYPGLEYEQYF.

In its sample, this clonotype was seen many times. The V gene is TRBV10-3, the J gene TRBJ1-2; 7 nucleotides agree with TRBD1. Trimming took 2 bases from V and 8 from J; bases not matched to a gene: 8. The germline CDR1 and CDR2 sequences are ENHRY and SYGVKD. The CDR3 spans 14 residues. The CDR3: CAISERQGSGGYTF. In DNA form, the CDR3 reads TGTGCCATCAGTGAGCGACAGGGATCCGGCGGCTACACCTTC.

The chain combines TRBV2 with TRBJ2-5; perhaps TRBD2 as D (5 bases). The CDR3 is made up of 15 amino acids. Trimming shortened V by 0 bases and J by 0 bases, and 8 bases separated the two germline ends. Germline loops: CDR1 SNHLY, CDR2 FYNNEI. The CDR3 is CASSEATGNQETQYF. The CDR3 DNA sequence: TGTGCCAGCAGTGAAGCGACGGGGAACCAAGAGACCCAGTACTTC.

CDR3 in DNA: TGCGCCAGCAGCGAGCTAGCGGGGGACGATGAGCAGTTCTTC. Its protein is CASSELAGDDEQFF. The chain is built from TRBV5-1 and TRBJ2-1, with TRBD2 identical over 10 bases. Germline V CDR1 and CDR2: SGHRS, YFSETQ. Trimming cost V 4 bases and J 8 bases; bases outside gene matches: 6. The CDR3 runs 14 residues.

The chain uses TRBV5-1 and TRBJ2-7; 10 bases fit TRBD2. Germline CDR1 SGHRS, CDR2 YFSETQ. The CDR3 loop spans 17 amino acids. The V segment lost 0 bases and the J segment 7 bases; nucleotides outside the gene matches: 13. The CDR3 sequence is CASSLGSLAGGSNEQYF. Written as DNA, the CDR3 is TGCGCCAGCAGCTTGGGCTCTTTAGCGGGAGGCTCCAATGAGCAGTACTTC.

Only a few counts were recorded for this clonotype. The V call is TRBV20-1, the J call TRBJ2-1; TRBD2 agrees at 14 bases. Germline loops: CDR1 DFQATT, CDR2 SNEGSKA (reference sequence). CDR3 length equals 17 residues. With 6 bases clipped from V and 4 bases from J, the junction kept 11 bases outside the gene matches. The DNA of the CDR3 is TGCAGTGCCCGAGGCGGACTAGCGGGGGGCTCTTACAATGAGCAGTTCTTC. It codes for CSARGGLAGGSYNEQFF.